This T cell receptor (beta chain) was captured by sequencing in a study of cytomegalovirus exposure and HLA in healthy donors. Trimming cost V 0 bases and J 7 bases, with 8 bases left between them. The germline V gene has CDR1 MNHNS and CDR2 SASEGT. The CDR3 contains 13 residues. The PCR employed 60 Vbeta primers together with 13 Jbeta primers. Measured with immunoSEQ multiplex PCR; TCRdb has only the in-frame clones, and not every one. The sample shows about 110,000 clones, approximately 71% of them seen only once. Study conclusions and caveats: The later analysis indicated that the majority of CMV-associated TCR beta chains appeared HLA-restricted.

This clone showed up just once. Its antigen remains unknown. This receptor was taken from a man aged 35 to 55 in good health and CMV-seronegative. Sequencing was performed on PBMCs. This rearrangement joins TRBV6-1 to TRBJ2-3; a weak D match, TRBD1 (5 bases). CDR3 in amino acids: CASSEAGVHTQYF. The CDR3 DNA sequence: TGTGCCAGCAGTGAAGCAGGGGTACATACGCAGTATTTT.